This TCR beta chain was profiled in a study of T cell repertoires in cytomegalovirus infection. Study context: Public TCR beta signatures marked donors with CMV infection and the matching HLA. Study-wide findings and caveats: CMV-specific HLA-C-restricted TCR beta clonotypes dominated the ex vivo response. Public TCR beta family frequency separated CMV-and-HLA carriers, including in an independent cohort.

With respect to this clonotype: Its antigen is currently unknown.

The V and J ends lost 1 base and 5 bases, in that order; junction bases with no gene match: 7. The germline V gene has CDR1 SNHLY and CDR2 FYNNEI. The CDR3 is 15 amino acids. TCRdb independently ran MiXCR on the reads; one entry per CDR3 protein. This table holds about 740,000 distinct CDR3 sequences, 35% to 45% found once. The chain couples TRBV2 to TRBJ1-1; 7 bases fit TRBD1. The sequencing sample was made of PBMCs. The sequence derives from a human donor in good health (CMV status not recorded). Some clones in this sample may be carry-over from other donors' samples. DNA for the CDR3: TGTGCCAGCAGTGAAGAGTACAGGGGAAGGACTGAAGCTTTCTTT. It specifies CASSEEYRGRTEAFF.